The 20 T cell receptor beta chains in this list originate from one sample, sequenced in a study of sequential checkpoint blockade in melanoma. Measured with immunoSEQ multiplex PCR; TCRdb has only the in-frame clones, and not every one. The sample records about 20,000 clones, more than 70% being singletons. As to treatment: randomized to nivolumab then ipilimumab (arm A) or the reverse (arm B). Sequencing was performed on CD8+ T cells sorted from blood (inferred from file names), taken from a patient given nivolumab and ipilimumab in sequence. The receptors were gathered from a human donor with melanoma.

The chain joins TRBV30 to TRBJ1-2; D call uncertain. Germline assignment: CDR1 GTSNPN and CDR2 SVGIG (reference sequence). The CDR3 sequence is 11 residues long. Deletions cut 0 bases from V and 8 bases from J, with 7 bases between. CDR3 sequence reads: CAWSVLYGYTF. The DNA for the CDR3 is TGTGCCTGGAGTGTTCTCTACGGCTACACCTTC.

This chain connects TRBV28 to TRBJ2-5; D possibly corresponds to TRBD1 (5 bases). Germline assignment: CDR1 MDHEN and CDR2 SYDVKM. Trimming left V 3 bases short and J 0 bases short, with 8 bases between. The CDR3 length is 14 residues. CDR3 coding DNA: TGTGCCAGCAGTTTCTGGACATACCAAGAGACCCAGTACTTC. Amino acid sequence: CASSFWTYQETQYF.

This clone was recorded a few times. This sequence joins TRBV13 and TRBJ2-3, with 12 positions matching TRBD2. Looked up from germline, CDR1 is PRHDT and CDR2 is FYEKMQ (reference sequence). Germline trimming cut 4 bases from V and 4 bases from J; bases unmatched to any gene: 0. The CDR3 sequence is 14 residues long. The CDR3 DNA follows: TGTGCCAGCAGCTCTAGCGGGGGGGCAGATACGCAGTATTTT. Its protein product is CASSSSGGADTQYF. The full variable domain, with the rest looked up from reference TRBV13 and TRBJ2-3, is AAGVIQSPRHLIKEKRETATLKCYPIPRHDTVYWYQQGPGQDPQFLISFYEKMQSDKGSIPDRFSAQQFSDYHSELNMSSLELGDSALYFCASSSSGGADTQYFGPGTRLTVL.

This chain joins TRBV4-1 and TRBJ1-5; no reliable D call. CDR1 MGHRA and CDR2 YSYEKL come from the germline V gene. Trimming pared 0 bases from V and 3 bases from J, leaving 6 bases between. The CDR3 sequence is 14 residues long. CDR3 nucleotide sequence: TGCGCCAGCAGCCAAGAACCAGTCAATCAGCCCCAGCATTTT. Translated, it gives CASSQEPVNQPQHF.

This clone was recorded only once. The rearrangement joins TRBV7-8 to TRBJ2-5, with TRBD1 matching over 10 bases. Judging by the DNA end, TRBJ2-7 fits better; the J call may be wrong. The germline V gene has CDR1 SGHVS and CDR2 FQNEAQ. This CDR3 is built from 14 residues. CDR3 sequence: CASTPGTGAYEQYF. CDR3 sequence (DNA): TGTGCCAGCACGCCCGGGACAGGGGCTTACGAGCAGTACTTC.

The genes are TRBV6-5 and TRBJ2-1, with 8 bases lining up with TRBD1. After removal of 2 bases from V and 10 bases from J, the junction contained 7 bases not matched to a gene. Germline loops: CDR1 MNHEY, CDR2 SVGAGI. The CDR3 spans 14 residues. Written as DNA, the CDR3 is TGTGCCAGCAGTTACAAGGACAGGGAAGGCGAGCAGTTCTTC. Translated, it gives CASSYKDREGEQFF.

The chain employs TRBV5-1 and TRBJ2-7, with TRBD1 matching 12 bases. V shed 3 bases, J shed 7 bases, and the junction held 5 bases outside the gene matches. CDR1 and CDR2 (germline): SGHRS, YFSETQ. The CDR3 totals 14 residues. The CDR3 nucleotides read TGCGCCAGCAGCTCAGGGACAGGGGGCCTAGAGCAGTACTTC. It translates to CASSSGTGGLEQYF.

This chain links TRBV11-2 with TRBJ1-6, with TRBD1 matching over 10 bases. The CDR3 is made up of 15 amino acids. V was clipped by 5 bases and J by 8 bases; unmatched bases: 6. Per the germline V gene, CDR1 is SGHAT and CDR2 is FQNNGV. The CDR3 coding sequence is TGTGCCAGCAGCAGGGACAGGGGAATTCATTCACCCCTCCACTTT. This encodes CASSRDRGIHSPLHF.

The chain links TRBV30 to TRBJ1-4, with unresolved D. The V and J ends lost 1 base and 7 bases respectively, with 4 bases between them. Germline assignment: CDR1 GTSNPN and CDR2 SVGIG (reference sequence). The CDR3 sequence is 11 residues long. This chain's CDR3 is CAWSGGEKLFF. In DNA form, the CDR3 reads TGTGCCTGGAGTGGAGGTGAAAAACTGTTTTTT. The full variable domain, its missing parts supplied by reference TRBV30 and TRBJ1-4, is SQTIHQWPATLVQPVGSPLSLECTVEGTSNPNLYWYRQAAGRGLQLLFYSVGIGQISSEVPQNLSASRPQDRQFILSSKKLLLSDSGFYLCAWSGGEKLFFGSGTQLSVL.

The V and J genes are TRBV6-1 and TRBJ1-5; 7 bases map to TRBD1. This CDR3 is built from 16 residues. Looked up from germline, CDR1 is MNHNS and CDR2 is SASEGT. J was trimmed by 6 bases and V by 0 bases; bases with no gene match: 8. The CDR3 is CASSEAGTDPSQPQHF. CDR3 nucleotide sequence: TGTGCCAGCAGTGAAGCTGGGACAGACCCCAGTCAGCCCCAGCATTTT.

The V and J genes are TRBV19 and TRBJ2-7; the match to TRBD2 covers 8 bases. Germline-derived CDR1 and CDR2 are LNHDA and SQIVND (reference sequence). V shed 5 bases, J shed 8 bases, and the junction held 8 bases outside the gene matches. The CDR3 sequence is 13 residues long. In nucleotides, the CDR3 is TGTGCCAGTAGTCCCTCGAGCGGGAGACAGCAGTACTTC. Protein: CASSPSSGRQQYF.

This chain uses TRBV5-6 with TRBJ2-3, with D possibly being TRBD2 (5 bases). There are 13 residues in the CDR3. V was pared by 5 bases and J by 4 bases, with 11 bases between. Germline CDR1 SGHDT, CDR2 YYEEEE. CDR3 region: CASSFGGSDTQYF. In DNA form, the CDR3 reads TGTGCCAGCAGTTTTGGAGGCTCAGATACGCAGTATTTT.

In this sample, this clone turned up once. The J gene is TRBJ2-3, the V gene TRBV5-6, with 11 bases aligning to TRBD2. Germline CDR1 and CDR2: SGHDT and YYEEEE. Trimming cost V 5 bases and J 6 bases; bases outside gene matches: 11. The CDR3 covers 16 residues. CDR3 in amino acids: CASRTSGGDYFDTQYF. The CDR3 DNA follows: TGTGCCAGCAGAACTAGCGGGGGTGATTACTTCGATACGCAGTATTTT.

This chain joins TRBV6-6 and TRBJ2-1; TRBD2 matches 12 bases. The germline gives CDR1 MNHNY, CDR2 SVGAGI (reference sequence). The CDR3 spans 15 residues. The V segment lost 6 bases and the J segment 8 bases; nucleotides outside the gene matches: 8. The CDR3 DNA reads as TGTGCCAGCAGGTCGACTAGCGGGAGTAGCGATGAGCAGTTCTTC. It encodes CASRSTSGSSDEQFF.

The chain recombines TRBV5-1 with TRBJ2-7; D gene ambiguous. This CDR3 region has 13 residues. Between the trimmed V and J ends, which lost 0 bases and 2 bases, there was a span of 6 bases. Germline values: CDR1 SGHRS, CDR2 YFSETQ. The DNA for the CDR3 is TGCGCCAGCAGCTTGGCGGGTCCCTACGAGCAGTACTTC. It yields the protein CASSLAGPYEQYF.

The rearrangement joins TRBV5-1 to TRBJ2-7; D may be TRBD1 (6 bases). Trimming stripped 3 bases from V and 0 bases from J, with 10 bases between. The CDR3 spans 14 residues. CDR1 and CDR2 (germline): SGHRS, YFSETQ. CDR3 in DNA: TGCGCCAGCAGCTGGACGGACAGCTCCTACGAGCAGTACTTC. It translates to CASSWTDSSYEQYF.

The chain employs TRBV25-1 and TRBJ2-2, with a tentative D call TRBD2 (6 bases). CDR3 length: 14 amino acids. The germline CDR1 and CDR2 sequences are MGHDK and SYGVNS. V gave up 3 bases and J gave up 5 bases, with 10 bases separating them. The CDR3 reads CASSDFGGTGELFF. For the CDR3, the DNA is TGTGCCAGCAGTGATTTCGGGGGAACCGGGGAGCTGTTTTTT. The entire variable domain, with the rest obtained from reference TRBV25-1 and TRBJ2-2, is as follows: EADIYQTPRYLVIGTGKKITLECSQTMGHDKMYWYQQDPGMELHLIHYSYGVNSTEKGDLSSESTVSRIRTEHFPLTLESARPSHTSQYLCASSDFGGTGELFFGEGSRLTVL.

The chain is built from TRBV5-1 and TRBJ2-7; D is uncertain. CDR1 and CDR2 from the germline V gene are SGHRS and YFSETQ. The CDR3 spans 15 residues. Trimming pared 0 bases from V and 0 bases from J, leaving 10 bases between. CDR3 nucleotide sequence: TGCGCCAGCAGCTTGGCCCCAGGCGCCTCCTACGAGCAGTACTTC. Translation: CASSLAPGASYEQYF.

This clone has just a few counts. The CDR3 coding sequence is TGCGCCAGCAGCCAAGAGGACAGGGTTGCGGACACCATATATTTT. Its protein is CASSQEDRVADTIYF. The V and J genes are TRBV4-1 and TRBJ1-3, with 8 positions matching TRBD1. The junction had 6 bases not matched to a gene; V was cut back by 0 bases and J by 8 bases. The CDR3 consists of 15 residues. Germline V gene sequence: CDR1 MGHRA, CDR2 YSYEKL.

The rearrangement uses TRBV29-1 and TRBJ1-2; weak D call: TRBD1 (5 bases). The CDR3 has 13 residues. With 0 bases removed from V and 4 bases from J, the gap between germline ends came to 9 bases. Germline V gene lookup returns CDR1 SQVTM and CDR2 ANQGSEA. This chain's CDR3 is CSVEDQDTYGYTF. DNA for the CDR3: TGCAGCGTTGAAGATCAGGACACCTATGGCTACACCTTC.